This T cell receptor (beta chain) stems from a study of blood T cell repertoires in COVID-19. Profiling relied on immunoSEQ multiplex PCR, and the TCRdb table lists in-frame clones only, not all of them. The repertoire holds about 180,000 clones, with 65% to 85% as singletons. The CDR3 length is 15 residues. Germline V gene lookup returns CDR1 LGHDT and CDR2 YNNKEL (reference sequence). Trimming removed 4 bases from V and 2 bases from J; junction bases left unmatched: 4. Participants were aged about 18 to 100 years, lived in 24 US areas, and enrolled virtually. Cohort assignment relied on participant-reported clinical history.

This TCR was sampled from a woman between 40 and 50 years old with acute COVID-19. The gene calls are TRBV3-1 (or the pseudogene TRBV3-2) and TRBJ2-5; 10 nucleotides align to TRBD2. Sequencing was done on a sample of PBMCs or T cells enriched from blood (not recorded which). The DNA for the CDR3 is TGTGCCAGCAGCCGCCGGACTAGCGGACAAGAGACCCAGTACTTC. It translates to CASSRRTSGQETQYF.